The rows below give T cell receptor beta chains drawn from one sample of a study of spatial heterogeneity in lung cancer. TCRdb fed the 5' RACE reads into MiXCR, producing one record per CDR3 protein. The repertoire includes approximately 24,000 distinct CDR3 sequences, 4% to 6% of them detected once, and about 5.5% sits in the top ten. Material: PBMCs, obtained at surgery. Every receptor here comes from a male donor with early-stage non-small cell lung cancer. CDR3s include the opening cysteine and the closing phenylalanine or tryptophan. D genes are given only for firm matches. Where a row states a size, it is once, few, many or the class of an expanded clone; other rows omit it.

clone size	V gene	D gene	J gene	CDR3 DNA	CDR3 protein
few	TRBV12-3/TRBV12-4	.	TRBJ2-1	TGTGCCAGCAGAGGCGTGGGGGGCCGAGCCTACAATGAGCAGTTCTTC	CASRGVGGRAYNEQFF
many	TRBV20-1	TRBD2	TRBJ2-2	TGCAGTGCTCGAGGGCAAGCGGGGTTGAACACCGGGGAGCTGTTTTTT	CSARGQAGLNTGELFF
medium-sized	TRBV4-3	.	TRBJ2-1	TGCGCCAGCAGCCAAGTAGGGCAGGAGTTAGGCAATGAGCAGTTCTTC	CASSQVGQELGNEQFF
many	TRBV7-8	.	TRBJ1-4	TGTGCCAGCAGCCCCATGGCAGTCCGGGAAAAACTGTTTTTT	CASSPMAVREKLFF
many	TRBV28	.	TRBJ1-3	TGTGCCAGCAGTTTACCTGGTGGAAACACCATATATTTT	CASSLPGGNTIYF
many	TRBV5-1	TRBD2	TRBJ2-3	TGCGCCAGCAGCTTGAGGGGTAGCGGGAGCGCCGCGGATACGCAGTATTTT	CASSLRGSGSAADTQYF
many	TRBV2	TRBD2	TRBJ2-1	TGTGCCAGCGATCCCCTGCAGGGAACCCCGCTGATTAGTAGCGGGGGGGCAGTTGAGCAGTTCTTC	CASDPLQGTPLISSGGAVEQFF
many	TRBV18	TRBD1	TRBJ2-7	TGTGCCAGCTCCCTTAGGCCGGGACAGGGGACCTACGAGCAGTACTTC	CASSLRPGQGTYEQYF
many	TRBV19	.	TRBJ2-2	TGTGCCATCGGGTTTAGGGGCACCGGGGAGCTGTTTTTT	CAIGFRGTGELFF
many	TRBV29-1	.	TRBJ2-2	TGCAGCGCCGAGACAGATACCGGGGAGCTGTTTTTT	CSAETDTGELFF
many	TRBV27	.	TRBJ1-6	TGTGCCAGCAGTTTGCAGTGGAGCTCCTATAATTCACCCCTCCACTTT	CASSLQWSSYNSPLHF
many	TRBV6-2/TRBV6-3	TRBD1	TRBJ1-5	TGTGCCAGCAGTACGGCCTCAGGGGGCTATAACAATCAGCCCCAGCATTTT	CASSTASGGYNNQPQHF
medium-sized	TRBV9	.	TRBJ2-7	TGTGCCAGCAGCGTAGGATGGTTGGGGAACTACGAGCAGTACTTC	CASSVGWLGNYEQYF
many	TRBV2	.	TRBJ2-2	TGTGCCAAAAAGGGGATTGCAGGGACGAACACCGGGGAGCTGTTTTTT	CAKKGIAGTNTGELFF
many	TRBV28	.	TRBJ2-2	TGTGCCAGCAGTTTAAACACCGGGGAGCTGTTTTTT	CASSLNTGELFF
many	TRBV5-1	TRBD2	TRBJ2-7	TGCGCCAGCAGCTTGAGCGGGAGCCACACCTACGAGCAGTACTTC	CASSLSGSHTYEQYF
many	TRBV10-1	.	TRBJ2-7	TGCGCCAGCAGTGAGTCCGCAGGACGATCCTACGAGCAGTACTTC	CASSESAGRSYEQYF
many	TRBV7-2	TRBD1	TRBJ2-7	TGTGCCAGCAGCAGAGACAGGGCCTACGAGCAGTACTTC	CASSRDRAYEQYF
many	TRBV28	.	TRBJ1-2	TGTGCCAGCAGTTTATACGGAGCGGGGGGGTATGGCTACACCTTC	CASSLYGAGGYGYTF
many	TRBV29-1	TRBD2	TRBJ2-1	TGCAGCGTTGATTTGGCGGGAGGTTCGAATGAGCAGTTCTTC	CSVDLAGGSNEQFF
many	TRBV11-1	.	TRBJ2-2	TGTGCCAGCAGGAGGGGCCAGGGAACGAACACCGGGGAGCTGTTTTTT	CASRRGQGTNTGELFF
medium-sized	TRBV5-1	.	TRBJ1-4	TGCGCCAGCAGCTTTGCCACAGGAGGGGAAAAACTGTTTTTT	CASSFATGGEKLFF
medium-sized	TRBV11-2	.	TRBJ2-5	TGTGCCAGCAGCTTACGGAAATCAGGGACCCAAGAGACCCAGTACTTC	CASSLRKSGTQETQYF
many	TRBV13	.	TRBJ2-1	TGTGCCAGCAGCTCCCGAAATGAGCAGTTCTTC	CASSSRNEQFF
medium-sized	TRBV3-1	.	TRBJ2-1	TGTGCCAGCAGCCAAGGCTGGGACTTAACGGGTGAGCAGTTCTTC	CASSQGWDLTGEQFF
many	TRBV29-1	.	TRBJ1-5	TGCAGCGTTGGGGTAGGGATCGATCAGCCCCAGCATTTT	CSVGVGIDQPQHF
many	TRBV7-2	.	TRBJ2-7	TGTGCCAGCAGCTTAGCTCGGAAAACCTACGAGCAGTACTTC	CASSLARKTYEQYF
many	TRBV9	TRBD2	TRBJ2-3	TGTGCCAGCAGCGAGGCGGCTAGCGGGGGTTATACGCAGTATTTT	CASSEAASGGYTQYF
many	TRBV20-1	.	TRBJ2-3	TGCAGTGCTAGGGCCCCTGGTAATACGCAGTATTTT	CSARAPGNTQYF
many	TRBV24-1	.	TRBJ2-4	TGTGCCACCAGTGACCGTGTAGGGGGTAAGACAGGAAACATTCAGTACTTC	CATSDRVGGKTGNIQYF
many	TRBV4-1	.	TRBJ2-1	TGCGCCAGCAGCCCTCTGGGCTCCAATGAGCAGTTCTTC	CASSPLGSNEQFF
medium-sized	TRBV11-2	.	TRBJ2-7	TGTGCCAGCAGCTTAGCTCGTGGGGTCTCCTACGAGCAGTACTTC	CASSLARGVSYEQYF
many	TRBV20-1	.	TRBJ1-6	TGCAGTGCTGGCCACTCGGGCAATAATTCACCCCTCCACTTT	CSAGHSGNNSPLHF
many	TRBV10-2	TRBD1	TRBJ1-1	TGCGCCAGCAGTGACCCCGCGACAGGGTACACTGAAGCTTTCTTT	CASSDPATGYTEAFF
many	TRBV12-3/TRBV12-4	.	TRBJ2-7	TGTGCCAGCACCTTCGGGGGTCGCTACGAGCAGTACTTC	CASTFGGRYEQYF
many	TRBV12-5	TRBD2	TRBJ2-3	TGTGCTAGTGGTTTGGTAAGAGATAGCGGGACCACAGATACGCAGTATTTT	CASGLVRDSGTTDTQYF
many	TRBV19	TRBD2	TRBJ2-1	TGTGCCAGTACCACGACTAGCGGGGCCAATGAGCAGTTCTTC	CASTTTSGANEQFF
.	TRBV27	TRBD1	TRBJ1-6	TGTGCCAGCCGGGGTGGCGGACAGGGGCTTAATTCACCCCTCCACTTT	CASRGGGQGLNSPLHF
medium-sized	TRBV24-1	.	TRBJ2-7	TGTGCCACCAGTGATCCCCTGACTAGCTCCTACGAGCAGTACTTC	CATSDPLTSSYEQYF
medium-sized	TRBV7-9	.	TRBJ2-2	TGTGCCAGCAGCTTAGGGCAGGCGGTCACCGGGGAGCTGTTTTTT	CASSLGQAVTGELFF
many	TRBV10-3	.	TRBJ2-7	TGTGCCATCAGTCCGGGGAACGAGCAGTACTTC	CAISPGNEQYF
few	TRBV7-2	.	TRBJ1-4	TGTGCCAGCAGCTTAGATCCGGCCAGGGTGGCGAAAAAACTGTTTTTT	CASSLDPARVAKKLFF
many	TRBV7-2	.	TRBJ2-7	TGTGCCAGCAGCTTGAACAGACTCCGCGAGCAGTACTTC	CASSLNRLREQYF
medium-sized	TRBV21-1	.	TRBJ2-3	TGTGCCAGCAGCAAAGATCTCCGTCGAGATACGCAGTATTTT	CASSKDLRRDTQYF
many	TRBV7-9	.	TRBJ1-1	TGTGCCAGCAGTCGACAGTGGCGGGGCCCGGGAGCTTTCTTT	CASSRQWRGPGAFF
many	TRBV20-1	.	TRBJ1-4	TGCAGTGCTAGATGGGGAAGAGGTGAAAAACTGTTTTTT	CSARWGRGEKLFF
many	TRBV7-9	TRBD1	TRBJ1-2	TGTGCCAGCAGCTACTTGGCAGGGGGCGCGGGCTACACCTTC	CASSYLAGGAGYTF
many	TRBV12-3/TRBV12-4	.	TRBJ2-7	TGTGCCAGCAGTTTGTTCAGGGACTTGACCTACGAGCAGTACTTC	CASSLFRDLTYEQYF
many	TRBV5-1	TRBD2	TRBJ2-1	TGCGCCAGCCATACCGGGACTAGCGGAGGGAAGAATGAGCAGTTCTTC	CASHTGTSGGKNEQFF
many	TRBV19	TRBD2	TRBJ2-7	TGTGCCAGTAGTAGGACCGGGACTAGCGGGGGGAACTACGAGCAGTACTTC	CASSRTGTSGGNYEQYF
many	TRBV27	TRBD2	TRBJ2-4	TGTGCCAGCAGTGAAACTAGCGGGGGTAAAAACATTCAGTACTTC	CASSETSGGKNIQYF
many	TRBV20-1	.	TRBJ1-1	TGCAGTGCTAGAGTTTCAGGGGTGGCTTTCTTT	CSARVSGVAFF
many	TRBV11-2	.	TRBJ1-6	TGTGCCAGCAGCTTGGGAGGGACGGTCAAAAGTTCACCCCTCCACTTT	CASSLGGTVKSSPLHF
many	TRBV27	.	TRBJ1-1	TGTGCCAGCAGTTTAAGGGTCAGTCTGAACACTGAAGCTTTCTTT	CASSLRVSLNTEAFF
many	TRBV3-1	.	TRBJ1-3	TGTGCCAGCAGCCCACTACGGATTTCTGGAAACACCATATATTTT	CASSPLRISGNTIYF
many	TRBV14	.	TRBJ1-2	TGTGCCAGCAGCCAAGATATTGGAATCTATGGCTACACCTTC	CASSQDIGIYGYTF
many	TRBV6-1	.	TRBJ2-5	TGTGCCAGCAGTGCCCCCGCGGGGGCAGAGACCCAGTACTTC	CASSAPAGAETQYF